These 23 T cell receptor beta chains came from one sample sequenced in a study of control samples from healthy donors and cancer patients. Only in-frame clones appear in the TCRdb table, and some are missing; sequencing was by immunoSEQ multiplex PCR. The sample consists of about 120,000 clones, 88% of them appearing once. The sequencing input was blood. Receptors originate from a man aged 35 to 55 in good health.

The rearrangement joins TRBV18 to TRBJ1-5; tentatively, D is TRBD1 (5 bases). Germline V CDR1 and CDR2: KGHSH, LQKENI. V shed 5 bases and J shed 7 bases, with 12 bases lying between them. The CDR3 totals 13 residues. CDR3 region: CASSRGTAQPQHF. CDR3 nucleotide sequence: TGTGCCAGCTCAAGAGGGACGGCCCAGCCCCAGCATTTT. Variable domain in full (rest from reference TRBV18 and TRBJ1-5): NAGVMQNPRHLVRRRGQEARLRCSPMKGHSHVYWYRQLPEEGLKFMVYLQKENIIDESGMPKERFSAEFPKEGPSILRIQQVVRGDSAAYFCASSRGTAQPQHFGDGTRLSIL.

J is TRBJ2-3 and V is TRBV19, with TRBD2 matching over 11 bases. J lost 6 bases, V lost 10 bases, and 9 bases had no gene match. Germline V gene sequence: CDR1 LNHDA, CDR2 SQIVND (reference sequence). This CDR3 spans 14 amino acids. This CDR3 is CATDSGGAWDTQYF. The CDR3 DNA reads TGTGCCACCGATAGCGGGGGGGCCTGGGATACGCAGTATTTT. Variable domain in full (rest from reference TRBV19 and TRBJ2-3): DGGITQSPKYLFRKEGQNVTLSCEQNLNHDAMYWYRQDPGQGLRLIYYSQIVNDFQKGDIAEGYSVSREKKESFPLTVTSAQKNPTAFYLCATDSGGAWDTQYFGPGTRLTVL.

This clone was observed once. The chain has TRBV6-6 and TRBJ1-1; no firm D call. Trimming cost V 2 bases and J 2 bases, with 15 bases left between them. CDR3 length: 16 residues. Germline lookup yields CDR1 MNHNY and CDR2 SVGAGI (reference sequence). The CDR3 is CASSYLWPRGNTEAFF. As DNA, the CDR3 is TGTGCCAGCAGTTACCTTTGGCCTCGAGGCAACACTGAAGCTTTCTTT.

This clone has just one count. The chain recombines TRBV3-1 (or the pseudogene TRBV3-2) with TRBJ2-7; 11 bases are a match to TRBD2. The V gene end was trimmed by 2 bases and the J gene end by 0 bases; junction bases not matched to a gene: 0. The germline CDR1 and CDR2 sequences are LGHDT and YNNKEL (reference sequence). This CDR3 has 15 residues. CDR3 DNA sequence: TGTGCCAGCAGCCAACTAGCGGGGGGCTCCTACGAGCAGTACTTC. Protein product: CASSQLAGGSYEQYF.

This clone was counted between two and nine times. The chain joins TRBV19 to TRBJ1-1; possibly TRBD1 for D (5 bases). The germline V gene encodes CDR1 LNHDA and CDR2 SQIVND (reference sequence). Trimming removed 3 bases from V and 4 bases from J, with 6 bases in between. The CDR3 totals 12 residues. This chain's CDR3 is CASSMGGTEAFF. The CDR3 DNA follows: TGTGCCAGTAGTATGGGGGGCACTGAAGCTTTCTTT.

The chain carries TRBV4-1 and TRBJ2-2, with D possibly matching TRBD1 (6 bases). Germline V gene lookup returns CDR1 MGHRA and CDR2 YSYEKL. The CDR3 has 15 amino acids. The ends were cut back, 3 bases at V and 2 bases at J, with 10 bases in the middle. The CDR3 DNA is TGCGCCAGCAGCCAGTACAGGGAAAACACCGGGGAGCTGTTTTTT. Translated, it gives CASSQYRENTGELFF.

The rearrangement joins TRBV25-1 to TRBJ1-1; 10 bases fit TRBD1. The ends lost 5 bases at V and 5 bases at J; junction bases unmatched: 11. CDR3 size: 16 residues. CDR1 MGHDK and CDR2 SYGVNS come from the germline V gene. The CDR3 DNA reads as TGTGCCAGCAGTAGTACGGGACAGGGGATTGGGACTGAAGCTTTCTTT. Translating gives CASSSTGQGIGTEAFF.

V usage is TRBV5-1 and J usage is TRBJ2-1; D assignment may be TRBD1 or TRBD2 (6 bases each). The germline V gene encodes CDR1 SGHRS and CDR2 YFSETQ. Trimming stripped 4 bases from V and 4 bases from J, with 12 bases between. The CDR3 extends over 14 amino acids. The CDR3 coding sequence is TGCGCCAGCAGCCCGGGGGCCCTTTACAATGAGCAGTTCTTC. It is translated as CASSPGALYNEQFF. Together with reference TRBV5-1 and TRBJ2-1, the CDR3 gives the full variable domain: KAGVTQTPRYLIKTRGQQVTLSCSPISGHRSVSWYQQTPGQGLQFLFEYFSETQRNKGNFPGRFSGRQFSNSRSEMNVSTLELGDSALYLCASSPGALYNEQFFGPGTRLTVL.

This rearrangement joins TRBV6-2 or TRBV6-3 to TRBJ2-6; possible D gene TRBD1, 6 bases. This CDR3 has 18 amino acids. CDR1 MNHEY and CDR2 SVGEGT come from the germline V gene. The V end was cut by 5 bases, the J end by 0 bases, with 17 bases between. This chain's CDR3 is CASSLTGTSSSGANVLTF. DNA of the CDR3: TGTGCCAGCAGTCTCACCGGGACATCGAGCTCTGGGGCCAACGTCCTGACTTTC.

This clone was seen only a few times. The chain uses TRBV3-1 (or the pseudogene TRBV3-2) and TRBJ1-2; D not certain. This CDR3 has 14 amino acids. Germline V lookup: CDR1 LGHDT, CDR2 YNNKEL (reference sequence). V lost 1 base and J 2 bases, leaving 8 bases between the germline ends. CDR3 in DNA: TGTGCCAGCAGCCAAGGTTCCTGGAACTATGGCTACACCTTC. Translated: CASSQGSWNYGYTF.

The V gene is TRBV19, the J gene TRBJ1-2; 8 bases match TRBD1. The V segment lost 7 bases and the J segment 1 base; nucleotides outside the gene matches: 14. In germline, CDR1 is LNHDA, CDR2 SQIVND (reference sequence). CDR3 size: 17 residues. For the CDR3, the DNA is TGTGCCAGTACCACCTCAGGCAGGGGGCTGGATAACTATGGCTACACCTTC. Amino acid sequence: CASTTSGRGLDNYGYTF.

This clone was detected a few times. The chain couples TRBV5-4 to TRBJ1-6; 8 bases line up with TRBD1. V lost 5 bases to trimming and J lost 7 bases; unmatched junction nucleotides: 5. Germline V gene data show CDR1 as SGHNT and CDR2 as YYREEE (reference sequence). This CDR3 region has 14 residues. CDR3: CASRTWDRNSPLHF. In nucleotides, the CDR3 is TGTGCCAGCAGGACCTGGGACAGGAATTCACCCCTCCACTTT. Full variable domain (rest looked up from reference TRBV5-4 and TRBJ1-6): ETGVTQSPTHLIKTRGQQVTLRCSSQSGHNTVSWYQQALGQGPQFIFQYYREEENGRGNFPPRFSGLQFPNYSSELNVNALELDDSALYLCASRTWDRNSPLHFGNGTRLTVT.

This chain links TRBV2 with TRBJ2-3; 7 bases line up with TRBD2. The CDR3 totals 13 residues. Germline V CDR1 and CDR2: SNHLY, FYNNEI. Trimming cost V 11 bases and J 5 bases; bases outside gene matches: 10. CDR3 region: CASRLSGGDTQYF. In DNA, the CDR3 is TGTGCCTCTCGCCTTTCGGGGGGAGATACGCAGTATTTT.

The rearrangement uses TRBV5-1 and TRBJ2-2; TRBD1 matches at 9 bases. The CDR3 extends over 13 amino acids. V dropped 2 bases and J dropped 8; count of bases not matched to a gene: 1. CDR1 and CDR2 from the germline V gene are SGHRS and YFSETQ. The CDR3 region has the DNA TGCGCCAGCAGCTTACAGGGGGCTGGGGAGCTGTTTTTT. Amino acids: CASSLQGAGELFF.

The chain uses TRBV19 and TRBJ2-4; 8 positions match TRBD1. The germline V gene encodes CDR1 LNHDA and CDR2 SQIVND (reference sequence). J was trimmed by 2 bases and V by 5 bases; bases with no gene match: 14. The CDR3 loop spans 18 amino acids. CDR3 DNA: TGTGCCAGTAGTGCGGACAGGGTGGAATGGCCTCCCAAAAACATTCAGTACTTC. It encodes CASSADRVEWPPKNIQYF.

The V gene is TRBV13, the J gene TRBJ2-3, with D perhaps TRBD1 or TRBD2 (5 bases each). CDR3 length equals 17 residues. V shed 0 bases and J shed 2 bases, with 15 bases lying between them. Germline CDR1 is PRHDT and CDR2 is FYEKMQ (reference sequence). The CDR3 loop is CASSLGRGAGHTDTQYF. The CDR3 DNA reads TGTGCCAGCAGCTTAGGCCGAGGGGCAGGCCACACAGATACGCAGTATTTT.

The chain joins TRBV19 to TRBJ2-2; no definite D call. V dropped 5 bases and J dropped 5 bases, with 6 bases sitting between them. This CDR3 has 12 amino acids. Germline V gene data show CDR1 as LNHDA and CDR2 as SQIVND (reference sequence). This chain's CDR3 is CASSSWTGELFF. The CDR3, as DNA: TGTGCCAGTAGTTCTTGGACCGGGGAGCTGTTTTTT.

The CDR3 sequence: CASSLGGRSEQFF. The CDR3, as DNA: TGTGCCAGCAGCTTGGGGGGACGATCTGAGCAGTTCTTC. The rearrangement links TRBV11-3 to TRBJ2-1, with TRBD2 as a possible D gene (6 bases). CDR1 and CDR2 from the germline V gene are SGHNT and YENEEA. The CDR3 loop spans 13 amino acids. Trimming left V 3 bases short and J 9 bases short, with 12 bases between.

The chain employs TRBV6-2 or TRBV6-3 and TRBJ2-1; perhaps D is TRBD1 or TRBD2 (5 bases each). This CDR3 region has 16 residues. V was trimmed by 3 bases and J by 0 bases, leaving 12 bases between them. Per germline, CDR1 MNHEY and CDR2 SVGEGT. As DNA, the CDR3 is TGTGCCAGCAGTTATCTCGGGGCCCACTCCTACAATGAGCAGTTCTTC. It translates to CASSYLGAHSYNEQFF.

The chain couples TRBV6-6 to TRBJ2-1; the match to TRBD2 covers 8 bases. The CDR3 loop spans 16 amino acids. Germline V gives CDR1 MNHNY, CDR2 SVGAGI (reference sequence). After removal of 6 bases from V and 3 bases from J, the junction contained 10 bases not matched to a gene. CDR3 nucleotide sequence: TGTGCCAGCAGCCGAACAGTAAGCGGGGGCTACAATGAGCAGTTCTTC. This encodes CASSRTVSGGYNEQFF.

The chain carries TRBV29-1 and TRBJ2-5; 7 bases align to TRBD1. Unmatched junction bases numbered 4, after V lost 4 bases and J lost 5 bases. The germline V gene encodes CDR1 SQVTM and CDR2 ANQGSEA. The CDR3 contains 12 residues. The DNA for the CDR3 is TGCAGCGTTGTACGACAGGGTGAGACCCAGTACTTC. Encoded protein: CSVVRQGETQYF.

V and J are TRBV5-1 and TRBJ2-7; tentative D call: TRBD2 (7 bases). CDR3 length: 14 residues. The germline gives CDR1 SGHRS, CDR2 YFSETQ. Trimming left V 0 bases short and J 3 bases short, with 10 bases between. The DNA of the CDR3 is TGCGCCAGCAGCTTGGAGGGAGGGGGCTACGAGCAGTACTTC. Translation: CASSLEGGGYEQYF.

The chain is built from TRBV30 and TRBJ2-5; 9 positions match TRBD2. J was trimmed by 4 bases and V by 0 bases; bases with no gene match: 9. Per germline, CDR1 GTSNPN and CDR2 SVGIG (reference sequence). The CDR3 covers 16 residues. As DNA, the CDR3 is TGTGCCTGGAGTGTACGGGGCGGGGGGGCCTCAGAGACCCAGTACTTC. This encodes CAWSVRGGGASETQYF.